Below, 19 T cell receptor beta chains from the same sample are listed, as sequenced in a study of OX40 agonist ivuxolimab in advanced cancers. Here immunoSEQ multiplex PCR was the method, and the copy in TCRdb shows in-frame clones only, minus some. Of 60,000 to 90,000 clones listed, about 86% are singletons. The sample consisted of CD4+ or CD8+ T cells sorted from blood, taken in a trial of the OX40 agonist ivuxolimab. The source of these receptors is an adult with an advanced solid tumor such as melanoma, head and neck, liver or kidney cancer.

The chain has TRBV7-2 and TRBJ1-5; 9 bases are shared with TRBD1. The trim removed 0 bases at V and 4 bases at J, leaving 7 bases unmatched. Germline V CDR1 and CDR2: SGHTA, FQGNSA. CDR3 length: 17 residues. CDR3 loop: CASSLAAWTGDNQPQHF. The CDR3 region has the DNA TGTGCCAGCAGCTTAGCCGCGTGGACAGGGGATAATCAGCCCCAGCATTTT.

The genes are TRBV21-1 and TRBJ2-5; no check of the table's D call, TRBD2, against the DNA was made. TRBV21-1 is tagged as a pseudogene. This CDR3 is built from 14 residues. The CDR3 nucleotides read TGTGCCAGCAGCACGGGGGGCGCAGGGGAGACCCAGTACTTC. Amino acid sequence: CASSTGGAGETQYF.

In its sample, this clone was seen once. CDR3 in DNA: TGTGCCAGCAGCCCACCGGGACAGGACAATTCACCCCTCCACTTT. This sequence encodes CASSPPGQDNSPLHF. J is TRBJ1-6 and V is TRBV5-6; 8 nucleotides match TRBD1. The CDR3 is 15 amino acids. J was trimmed by 7 bases and V by 4 bases; bases with no gene match: 7. Looked up from germline, CDR1 is SGHDT and CDR2 is YYEEEE.

This chain links TRBV30 with TRBJ1-2; D call uncertain. Germline lookup yields CDR1 GTSNPN and CDR2 SVGIG (reference sequence). V lost 3 bases to trimming and J lost 6 bases, with 8 bases between them. The CDR3 is made up of 11 amino acids. The CDR3 reads CAWSAINGYTF. The CDR3 DNA is TGTGCCTGGAGCGCCATAAATGGCTACACCTTC.

About this clone itself: The junction and the germline gene differ at one end; a read error may be behind it. The chain recombines TRBV7-7 with TRBJ1-2; D call uncertain. CDR1 is SSHAT and CDR2 is FNYEAQ in the germline V gene (reference sequence). The CDR3 spans 13 residues. CDR3 sequence reads: CASSLYGFYGYTF. In DNA, the CDR3 is TGTGCTAGCAGCTTATATGGGTTTTATGGCTACACCTTC.

This clone was seen just once. The rearrangement links TRBV30 to TRBJ1-2, with D tentatively TRBD1 (5 bases). The CDR3 length is 13 residues. Germline V gives CDR1 GTSNPN, CDR2 SVGIG (reference sequence). V dropped 2 bases and J dropped 6 bases, with 13 bases sitting between them. The CDR3 DNA follows: TGTGCCTGGAGTTTAGACAGTAGCAATGGCTACACCTTC. Residues: CAWSLDSSNGYTF.

This rearrangement joins TRBV6-1 to TRBJ2-5; 10 nucleotides match TRBD2. V shed 10 bases and J 2 bases; nucleotides not matched to a gene: 1. CDR3 length: 12 amino acids. Germline V gives CDR1 MNHNS, CDR2 SASEGT. The CDR3 DNA reads TGTGCCATACTAGCGGGACAAGAGACCCAGTACTTC. Translated, it gives CAILAGQETQYF.

This clone was found a few times. V and J are TRBV10-1 and TRBJ2-7; 13 bases match TRBD2. This CDR3 is 16 amino acids long. The ends lost 2 bases at V and 2 bases at J; junction bases unmatched: 3. Germline values: CDR1 WNHNN, CDR2 SYGVQD (reference sequence). The CDR3, as DNA: TGCGCCAGCAGTGAGGGACTAGCGGGAGCCCCCTACGAGCAGTACTTC. As protein: CASSEGLAGAPYEQYF.

This CDR3 is CASSLGGGTGSYEQYF. The CDR3 region has the DNA TGTGCCAGCAGCCTAGGAGGAGGGACAGGGAGCTACGAGCAGTACTTC. This chain links TRBV14 with TRBJ2-7; 9 bases match TRBD1. The CDR3 loop spans 16 amino acids. Germline CDR1 SGHDN, CDR2 FVKESK. J was trimmed by 3 bases and V by 4 bases; bases with no gene match: 10.

The rearrangement links TRBV6-6 to TRBJ2-5; 11 nucleotides line up with TRBD2. After removal of 4 bases from V and 4 bases from J, the junction contained 8 bases not matched to a gene. The CDR3 has 16 residues. The germline V gene encodes CDR1 MNHNY and CDR2 SVGAGI (reference sequence). The CDR3 spells CASSSRLAGGGETQYF. CDR3 sequence (DNA): TGTGCCAGCAGTTCTCGCCTAGCGGGAGGAGGAGAGACCCAGTACTTC.

The rearrangement joins TRBV5-8 to TRBJ2-7, with D perhaps being TRBD1 or TRBD2 (6 bases each). The CDR3 runs to 17 residues. The V gene's germline CDR1 is SGHTS and CDR2 YDEGEE. Deletions cut 6 bases from V and 3 bases from J, with 25 bases between. CDR3 coding DNA: TGTGCCAGCATCCCGGGGGCAGGGGCCATTATTCACTACGAGCAGTACTTC. Translating gives CASIPGAGAIIHYEQYF.

V is TRBV6-6 and J is TRBJ1-6, with 9 bases lining up with TRBD1. This CDR3 region has 13 residues. The V and J ends lost 4 bases and 9 bases, in that order; junction bases with no gene match: 1. The germline CDR1 and CDR2 sequences are MNHNY and SVGAGI (reference sequence). CDR3 in DNA: TGTGCCAGCAGTTCGACAGGGGGTTCACCCCTCCACTTT. Translating it yields CASSSTGGSPLHF.

The chain couples TRBV10-3 to TRBJ2-1; 11 bases match TRBD1. From germline, CDR1 is ENHRY and CDR2 SYGVKD. The V gene end was trimmed by 10 bases and the J gene end by 8 bases; junction bases not matched to a gene: 10. CDR3 length: 14 residues. The CDR3 here is CATRTGGAPDEQFF. In nucleotides, the CDR3 is TGTGCCACCCGGACAGGGGGCGCCCCCGATGAGCAGTTCTTC.

This clone appeared once. The rearrangement uses TRBV5-6 and TRBJ2-7; TRBD2 agrees at 8 bases. The V and J ends lost 2 bases and 5 bases, in that order; junction bases with no gene match: 6. Germline CDR1 is SGHDT and CDR2 is YYEEEE. The CDR3 is 14 residues long. The chain's CDR3 is CASSFGTRNDEQYF. Written as DNA, the CDR3 is TGTGCCAGCAGCTTTGGGACTAGGAACGACGAGCAGTACTTC.

V gene TRBV6-5 combines with J gene TRBJ2-6; TRBD1 might be the D (6 bases). The CDR3 length is 16 residues. The V and J ends lost 2 bases and 0 bases respectively, with 8 bases between them. The germline CDR1 and CDR2 sequences are MNHEY and SVGAGI. CDR3 nucleotides: TGTGCCAGCAGTTACGGACAGATCTCTGGGGCCAACGTCCTGACTTTC. It encodes CASSYGQISGANVLTF.

The chain recombines TRBV11-2 with TRBJ2-7, with 10 bases matching TRBD1. The CDR3 is made up of 17 amino acids. Germline values: CDR1 SGHAT, CDR2 FQNNGV. The V gene end was trimmed by 6 bases and the J gene end by 0 bases; junction bases not matched to a gene: 11. CDR3 protein: CASSPGQGSFSSYEQYF. Here the CDR3 DNA reads TGTGCCAGCAGTCCGGGACAGGGGTCCTTTAGCTCCTACGAGCAGTACTTC.

The V call is TRBV6-1, the J call TRBJ2-4; D uncertain. Germline CDR1 MNHNS, CDR2 SASEGT. This CDR3 comprises 13 residues. The germline V and J ends were trimmed by 6 bases and 0 bases, with 6 bases remaining between them. The CDR3 sequence is CASSDIAKNIQYF. The DNA of the CDR3 is TGTGCCAGCAGCGATATAGCCAAAAACATTCAGTACTTC.

This chain uses TRBV7-2 with TRBJ1-3, with D possibly TRBD1 on 5 matching bases. The CDR3 contains 15 residues. The germline V gene has CDR1 SGHTA and CDR2 FQGNSA. The V and J ends lost 4 bases and 0 bases respectively, with 10 bases between them. CDR3 bases: TGTGCCAGCAGCTCATACAGGAGCTCTGGAAACACCATATATTTT. Translated, it gives CASSSYRSSGNTIYF.

The chain combines TRBV5-1 with TRBJ2-5; either TRBD1 or TRBD2 may supply D (6 bases each). Germline V gives CDR1 SGHRS, CDR2 YFSETQ. The CDR3 is 16 residues long. The V gene lost 0 bases and the J gene lost 5 bases, with 17 bases spanning the gap. CDR3 in amino acids: CASSLAGGTTGETQYF. In DNA form, the CDR3 reads TGCGCCAGCAGCTTGGCCGGGGGAACTACAGGGGAGACCCAGTACTTC. Full variable domain (rest looked up from reference TRBV5-1 and TRBJ2-5): KAGVTQTPRYLIKTRGQQVTLSCSPISGHRSVSWYQQTPGQGLQFLFEYFSETQRNKGNFPGRFSGRQFSNSRSEMNVSTLELGDSALYLCASSLAGGTTGETQYFGPGTRLLVL.